Following are 26 T cell receptor beta chains from one sample sequenced in a study of shared clonotypes between healthy human individuals (dated by TCRdb to 2019 to 2021). Libraries were constructed by the immunoSEQ multiplex PCR assay. Sourced from immuneACCESS, this table was stored by TCRdb with only in-frame sequences that have V and J called. A share of the clones is absent; for the studies checked, an unresolved V gene accounts for under half, and the remainder has no known explanation. In all, the sample holds 2 million to 3 million clones, and 93% of those were seen once. 0.36% of the sample is taken by the ten largest. Sequenced input: naive CD4+ T cells from PBMCs. This specimen's cell subset or site label, per the study, means: CD45RA+ positively selected. These receptors originate from a young man in good health. Some clones in this sample may be carry-over from other donors' samples.

This rearrangement joins TRBV7-9 to TRBJ1-5; 8 bases are shared with TRBD1. The trim removed 8 bases at V and 6 bases at J, leaving 3 bases unmatched. Germline loops: CDR1 SEHNR, CDR2 FQNEAQ (reference sequence). The CDR3 contains 12 residues. The CDR3 DNA is TGTGCCAGCTCCAGGGGGCTTCAGCCCCAGCATTTT. It is translated as CASSRGLQPQHF.

The J gene is TRBJ1-1, the V gene TRBV7-8, with unresolved D. The CDR3 totals 13 residues. V was shortened by 1 base and J by 1 base, with 4 bases between the two germline ends. The germline V gene has CDR1 SGHVS and CDR2 FQNEAQ. This CDR3 reads CASSLGENTEAFF. The CDR3 DNA reads TGTGCCAGCAGCTTAGGTGAGAACACTGAAGCTTTCTTT.

The chain couples TRBV5-5 to TRBJ1-2, with D perhaps matching TRBD1 (6 bases). Germline CDR1 is SGHKS and CDR2 is YYEKEE (reference sequence). CDR3 size: 13 residues. The ends were cut back, 0 bases at V and 7 bases at J, with 10 bases in the middle. The CDR3 spells CASSLVKDSGYTF. The DNA for the CDR3 is TGTGCCAGCAGCTTGGTTAAGGACAGTGGCTACACCTTC.

The chain is built from TRBV19 and TRBJ1-1; the match to TRBD1 covers 8 bases. The germline gives CDR1 LNHDA, CDR2 SQIVND (reference sequence). The CDR3 loop spans 14 amino acids. V dropped 7 bases and J dropped 4; count of bases not matched to a gene: 8. CDR3 sequence reads: CASKPTGAGTEAFF. The CDR3 DNA reads TGTGCCAGTAAACCGACAGGGGCGGGCACTGAAGCTTTCTTT.

As for this clone: Other DNA sequences in the same sample also yield this CDR3. The V call is TRBV28, the J call TRBJ1-2, with TRBD1 as a possible D gene (6 bases). CDR1 and CDR2 (germline): MDHEN, SYDVKM. V was clipped by 6 bases and J by 2 bases, with 13 bases between them. The CDR3 is 14 amino acids. The chain's CDR3 is CASRPGTKNYGYTF. CDR3 sequence (DNA): TGTGCCAGCAGACCAGGGACAAAGAACTATGGCTACACCTTC.

This clone was counted a few times. The chain combines TRBV30 with TRBJ1-5; 8 positions agree with TRBD1. Germline loops: CDR1 GTSNPN, CDR2 SVGIG (reference sequence). The J segment lost 0 bases and the V segment lost 4 bases, leaving 5 bases of the junction unmatched. The CDR3 length is 15 residues. The CDR3 loop reads CAWMEGQASNQPQHF. CDR3 bases: TGTGCCTGGATGGAGGGACAGGCTAGCAATCAGCCCCAGCATTTT.

The chain couples TRBV6-4 to TRBJ2-1; TRBD2 aligns across 9 bases. CDR1 is MRHNA, CDR2 SNTAGT, per germline. The V and J ends lost 3 bases and 4 bases, in that order; junction bases with no gene match: 7. This CDR3 spans 16 amino acids. CDR3 in amino acids: CASSERPSGAYNEQFF. CDR3 DNA: TGTGCCAGCAGTGAACGACCTAGCGGGGCTTACAATGAGCAGTTCTTC.

The chain recombines TRBV18 with TRBJ2-1; 9 nucleotides agree with TRBD2. This CDR3 is 13 amino acids long. CDR1 KGHSH and CDR2 LQKENI come from the germline V gene. V was pared by 6 bases and J by 7 bases, with 4 bases of the junction left unmatched. In nucleotides, the CDR3 is TGTGCCAGCTCCGGACTAGCGAGTAATGAGCAGTTCTTC. Translation: CASSGLASNEQFF.

V is TRBV7-2 and J is TRBJ2-4, with D perhaps TRBD1 (6 bases). The germline V gene encodes CDR1 SGHTA and CDR2 FQGNSA. The CDR3 consists of 13 residues. The V and J ends lost 5 bases and 10 bases respectively, with 15 bases between them. DNA of the CDR3: TGTGCCAGCAGCGCGACGTACACAGGGATTCAGTACTTC. Encoded protein: CASSATYTGIQYF.

The DNA for the CDR3 is TGTGCCAGCAGACTAGAGACGGTTGGGGGCGAGCAGTACTTC. Its translation is CASRLETVGGEQYF. The chain links TRBV7-2 to TRBJ2-7; D assignment may be TRBD1 or TRBD2 (5 bases each). Germline V gene sequence: CDR1 SGHTA, CDR2 FQGNSA. V dropped 6 bases and J dropped 6 bases, with 18 bases sitting between them. The CDR3 is 14 residues long.

The genes are TRBV6-5 and TRBJ1-2; D is unclear. The germline CDR1 and CDR2 sequences are MNHEY and SVGAGI. This CDR3 is 14 amino acids long. The germline V and J ends were trimmed by 7 bases and 6 bases, with 18 bases remaining between them. CDR3 amino acids: CASKLGPRKDGYTF. DNA of the CDR3: TGTGCCAGCAAACTAGGCCCTAGAAAAGATGGCTACACCTTC.

The rearrangement joins TRBV5-1 to TRBJ2-2, with a tentative D call TRBD2 (6 bases). Trimming cost V 6 bases and J 0 bases, with 15 bases left between them. The CDR3 runs to 16 residues. Germline-derived CDR1 and CDR2 are SGHRS and YFSETQ. The CDR3 loop is CASTLEEGTNTGELFF. CDR3 nucleotides: TGCGCCAGCACCCTGGAGGAGGGAACGAACACCGGGGAGCTGTTTTTT.

This chain links TRBV28 with TRBJ1-3, with D possibly matching TRBD1 (5 bases). Germline-derived CDR1 and CDR2 are MDHEN and SYDVKM. The ends were cut back, 6 bases at V and 3 bases at J, with 15 bases in the middle. The CDR3 contains 15 residues. CDR3 residues: CASRAVGQGGNTIYF. The CDR3 coding sequence is TGTGCCAGCAGAGCGGTAGGGCAGGGTGGAAACACCATATATTTT.

The rearrangement joins TRBV2 to TRBJ2-1, with TRBD1 identical over 8 bases. V shed 2 bases, J shed 2 bases, and the junction held 5 bases outside the gene matches. CDR1 is SNHLY, CDR2 FYNNEI, per germline. The CDR3 has 16 residues. The chain's CDR3 is CASSELGQGPYNEQFF. The CDR3 DNA is TGTGCCAGCAGTGAACTCGGACAGGGACCCTACAATGAGCAGTTCTTC.

V and J are TRBV19 and TRBJ1-5; D might be TRBD1 (6 bases). The CDR3 has 15 residues. Germline V gene sequence: CDR1 LNHDA, CDR2 SQIVND (reference sequence). Between the trimmed V and J ends, which lost 7 bases and 6 bases, there was a span of 19 bases. This CDR3 is CASTRTGRGFQPQHF. The DNA of the CDR3 is TGTGCCAGTACCCGGACGGGCAGGGGATTTCAGCCCCAGCATTTT.

CDR3 loop: CASSLENSARGAFF. The CDR3 DNA is TGCGCCAGCAGCTTGGAAAACTCCGCCCGGGGAGCTTTCTTT. This chain links TRBV5-1 with TRBJ1-1; unclear D gene. Germline V gene lookup returns CDR1 SGHRS and CDR2 YFSETQ. The length of the CDR3 is 14 residues. V shed 0 bases and J shed 10 bases, with 16 bases lying between them.

This clone has only a few counts. The gene calls are TRBV28 and TRBJ1-2; 10 positions match TRBD1. Trimming removed 6 bases from V and 3 bases from J; junction bases left unmatched: 7. This CDR3 is built from 15 residues. Germline assignment: CDR1 MDHEN and CDR2 SYDVKM. CDR3 coding DNA: TGTGCCAGCAGCAACCGGGACAGGGGTTACTATGGCTACACCTTC. Encoded protein: CASSNRDRGYYGYTF.

The chain combines TRBV7-9 with TRBJ2-7; the D gene is possibly TRBD1 (6 bases). Trimming left V 1 base short and J 4 bases short, with 14 bases between. CDR1 SEHNR and CDR2 FQNEAQ come from the germline V gene (reference sequence). The CDR3 contains 15 residues. CDR3 sequence reads: CASSLGGQRGYEQYF. The CDR3 DNA sequence: TGTGCCAGCAGCTTAGGGGGGCAAAGGGGGTACGAGCAGTACTTC.

The chain combines TRBV19 with TRBJ2-7, with 9 bases identical to TRBD1. V dropped 5 bases and J dropped 2; count of bases not matched to a gene: 7. The V gene's germline CDR1 is LNHDA and CDR2 SQIVND (reference sequence). This CDR3 has 15 residues. CDR3: CASSSDRGGPYEQYF. The CDR3 region has the DNA TGTGCCAGTAGTTCGGACAGGGGAGGACCCTACGAGCAGTACTTC.

Concerning this clone itself: The junction does not match germline at one end; this may be a read error. In DNA form, the CDR3 reads TGTGCCAGCTCCCCACTCAGGACAGGGGCGAACACCGGGGAGCTGTTTTTT. Its translation is CASSPLRTGANTGELFF. The chain carries TRBV18 and TRBJ2-2, with TRBD1 matching over 9 bases. The CDR3 contains 17 residues. Per germline, CDR1 KGHSH and CDR2 LQKENI.

The DNA for the CDR3 is TGTGCCAGCACGGGGCTTGCAACTAATGAAAAACTGTTTTTT. Protein: CASTGLATNEKLFF. The gene calls are TRBV7-9 and TRBJ1-4; perhaps TRBD1 as D (5 bases). CDR3 length: 14 amino acids. From germline, CDR1 is SEHNR and CDR2 FQNEAQ (reference sequence). The ends were cut back, 7 bases at V and 0 bases at J, with 9 bases in the middle. Based on the CDR3 plus reference TRBV7-9 and TRBJ1-4, the full variable domain is DTGVSQNPRHKITKRGQNVTFRCDPISEHNRLYWYRQTLGQGPEFLTYFQNEAQLEKSRLLSDRFSAERPKGSFSTLEIQRTEQGDSAMYLCASTGLATNEKLFFGSGTQLSVL.

V usage is TRBV6-6 and J usage is TRBJ2-7; 7 bases match TRBD1. CDR1 and CDR2 from the germline V gene are MNHNY and SVGAGI (reference sequence). This CDR3 has 16 residues. Unmatched junction bases numbered 9, after V lost 4 bases and J lost 0 bases. DNA for the CDR3: TGTGCCAGCAGTTTACCACGGGGACAGCTCTCCTACGAGCAGTACTTC. Amino acids: CASSLPRGQLSYEQYF.

The genes are TRBV27 and TRBJ2-1; perhaps TRBD2 as D (6 bases). Trimming shortened V by 1 base and J by 7 bases, and 14 bases separated the two germline ends. This CDR3 has 15 residues. Germline-derived CDR1 and CDR2 are MNHEY and SMNVEV (reference sequence). CDR3 protein: CASSLFGGVGNEQFF. The CDR3 region has the DNA TGTGCCAGCAGTTTATTCGGGGGAGTGGGTAATGAGCAGTTCTTC.

The rearrangement joins TRBV6-6 to TRBJ1-1, with 10 bases fitting TRBD1. The trim removed 0 bases at V and 3 bases at J, leaving 4 bases unmatched. Germline CDR1 reads MNHNY; CDR2 reads SVGAGI (reference sequence). The CDR3 spans 16 residues. The CDR3 DNA reads as TGTGCCAGCAGTTACTCCGGGACAGGGGCGGACACTGAAGCTTTCTTT. Encoded protein: CASSYSGTGADTEAFF.

The CDR3 protein is CASSLGQGRRETQYF. The DNA for the CDR3 is TGTGCCAGCAGCTTAGGGCAGGGACGTCGAGAGACCCAGTACTTC. The chain recombines TRBV7-8 with TRBJ2-5; D might be TRBD1 or TRBD2, each matching 5 bases. This CDR3 is built from 15 residues. V gave up 1 base and J gave up 4 bases, with 13 bases separating them. The V gene's germline CDR1 is SGHVS and CDR2 FQNEAQ.

V and J are TRBV2 and TRBJ2-1; D remains ambiguous. The CDR3 length is 12 residues. The germline V gene has CDR1 SNHLY and CDR2 FYNNEI. V lost 0 bases, J lost 9 bases, and 6 bases lay in between. Here the CDR3 DNA reads TGTGCCAGCAGTGAAGCGCGCAGTGAGCAGTTCTTC. As protein: CASSEARSEQFF.